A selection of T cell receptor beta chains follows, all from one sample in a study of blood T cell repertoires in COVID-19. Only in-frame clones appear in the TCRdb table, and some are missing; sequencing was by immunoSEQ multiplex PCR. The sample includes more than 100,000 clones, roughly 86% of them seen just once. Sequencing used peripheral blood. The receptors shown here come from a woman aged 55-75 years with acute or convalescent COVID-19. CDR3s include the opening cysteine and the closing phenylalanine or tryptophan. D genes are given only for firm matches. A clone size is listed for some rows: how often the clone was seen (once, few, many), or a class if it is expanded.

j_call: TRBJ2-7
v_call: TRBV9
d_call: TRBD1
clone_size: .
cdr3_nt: TGTGCCAGCAGCGTAGGAGGGGGAGGACAGGGATACGAGCAGTACTTC
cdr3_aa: CASSVGGGGQGYEQYF

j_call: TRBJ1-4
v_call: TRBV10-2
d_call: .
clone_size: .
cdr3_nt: TGCGCCAGCAGGGACAGCCCTGCAACTAATGAAAAACTGTTTTTT
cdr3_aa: CASRDSPATNEKLFF

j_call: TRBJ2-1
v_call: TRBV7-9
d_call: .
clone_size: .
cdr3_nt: TGTGCCAGCACCTCCCCGGGACCCTGGGGGGATGAGCAGTTCTTC
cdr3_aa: CASTSPGPWGDEQFF

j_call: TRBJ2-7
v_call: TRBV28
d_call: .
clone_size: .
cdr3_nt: TGTGCCAGCAGACCGCCGGGAGAGATCTACGAGCAGTACTTC
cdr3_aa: CASRPPGEIYEQYF

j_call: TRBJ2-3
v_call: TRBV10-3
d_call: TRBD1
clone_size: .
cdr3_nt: TGTGCCATCCACGGACAGGGAAGCACAGATACGCAGTATTTT
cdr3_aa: CAIHGQGSTDTQYF

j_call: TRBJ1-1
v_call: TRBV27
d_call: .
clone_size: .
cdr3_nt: TGTGCCAGCAGTTTATTTGGAGGCACTGAAGCTTTCTTT
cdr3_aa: CASSLFGGTEAFF

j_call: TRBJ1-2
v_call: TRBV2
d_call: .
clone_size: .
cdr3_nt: TGTGCCAGCAGGGATCCGGGACTAAAGGGCTACACCTTC
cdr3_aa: CASRDPGLKGYTF

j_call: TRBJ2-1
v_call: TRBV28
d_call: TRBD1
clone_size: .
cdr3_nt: TGTGCCAGCCGCCAGACAGGGTACAATGAGCAGTTCTTC
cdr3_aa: CASRQTGYNEQFF

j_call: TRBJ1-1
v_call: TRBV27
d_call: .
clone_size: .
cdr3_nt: TGTGCCAGCAGATCCCCGACAGCCCACACTGAAGCTTTCTTT
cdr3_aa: CASRSPTAHTEAFF

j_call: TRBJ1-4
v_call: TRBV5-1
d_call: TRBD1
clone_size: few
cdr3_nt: TGCGCCAGCAGCTTAGCTGGAGGGACAGTTAATGAAAAACTGTTTTTT
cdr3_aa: CASSLAGGTVNEKLFF

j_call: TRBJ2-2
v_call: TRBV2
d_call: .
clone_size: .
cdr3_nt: TGTGCCAGCAAAGATCAGGGCCCGACCGGGGAGCTGTTTTTT
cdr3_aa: CASKDQGPTGELFF

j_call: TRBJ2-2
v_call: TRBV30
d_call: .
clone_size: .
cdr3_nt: TGTGCCTGGAGCCGGACAGTAACCGGGGAGCTGTTTTTT
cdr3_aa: CAWSRTVTGELFF

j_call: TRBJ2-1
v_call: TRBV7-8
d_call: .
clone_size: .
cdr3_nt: TGTGCCAGCAGCTTTGTGGGAGTGGTGTTCTTC
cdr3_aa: CASSFVGVVFF

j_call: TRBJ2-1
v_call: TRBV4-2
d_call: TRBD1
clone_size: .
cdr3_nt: TGTGCCAGCAGCCAATCGACAGGGGACGTCTACAATGAGCAGTTCTTC
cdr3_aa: CASSQSTGDVYNEQFF

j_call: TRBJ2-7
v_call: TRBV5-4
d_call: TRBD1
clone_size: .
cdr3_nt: TGTGCCAGCAGCTGGGGGACAGGGGACATCTACGAGCAGTACTTC
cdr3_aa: CASSWGTGDIYEQYF

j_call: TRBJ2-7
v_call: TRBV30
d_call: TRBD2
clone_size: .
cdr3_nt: TGTGCCTGGAGTGTATCAGCGGGAGTAGTGTACGAGCAGTACTTC
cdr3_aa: CAWSVSAGVVYEQYF

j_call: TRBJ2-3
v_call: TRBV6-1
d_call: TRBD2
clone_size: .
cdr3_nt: TGTGCCAGCAGTGAGAGGGGGACTAGCGGGAGGGGGACGCAGTATTTT
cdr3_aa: CASSERGTSGRGTQYF

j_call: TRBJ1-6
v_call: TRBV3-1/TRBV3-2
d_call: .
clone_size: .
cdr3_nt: TGTGCCAGCAGCCAAGGGCGGGGGAGGGCGAATTCACCCCTCCACTTT
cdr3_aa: CASSQGRGRANSPLHF

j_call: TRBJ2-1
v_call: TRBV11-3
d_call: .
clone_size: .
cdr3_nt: TGTGCCAGCAGCGAAATACCCACTGGCGGGCGCTACAATGAGCAGTTCTTC
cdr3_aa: CASSEIPTGGRYNEQFF

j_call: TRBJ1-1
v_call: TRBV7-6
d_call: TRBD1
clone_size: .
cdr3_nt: TGTGCCAGCAGCTTACCAACAGGGGGCCCCGGGGGGAACACTGAAGCTTTCTTT
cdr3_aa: CASSLPTGGPGGNTEAFF

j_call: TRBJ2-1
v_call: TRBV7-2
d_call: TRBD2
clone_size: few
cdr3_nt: TGTGCCAGCAGCTTAGCTGCGGGAGCTAATGAGCAGTTCTTC
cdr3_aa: CASSLAAGANEQFF

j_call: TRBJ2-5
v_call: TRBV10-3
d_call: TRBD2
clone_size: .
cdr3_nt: TGTGCCATCAGTGAGCCTAGCGGGAGGACACAAGAGACCCAGTACTTC
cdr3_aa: CAISEPSGRTQETQYF

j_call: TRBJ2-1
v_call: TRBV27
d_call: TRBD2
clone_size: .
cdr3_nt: TGTGCCAGCAGTTTATTTGCCCTAGCGGGACGGTATGAGCAGTTCTTC
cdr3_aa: CASSLFALAGRYEQFF

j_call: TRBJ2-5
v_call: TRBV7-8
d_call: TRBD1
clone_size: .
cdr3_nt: TGTGCCAGCAGCTTAAAGAGACAGGGCCTAGAGACCCAGTACTTC
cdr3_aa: CASSLKRQGLETQYF

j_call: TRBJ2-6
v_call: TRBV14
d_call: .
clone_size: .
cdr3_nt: TGTGCCAGCAGCCAATTCGGACTTCGGGCCAACGTCCTGACTTTC
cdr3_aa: CASSQFGLRANVLTF

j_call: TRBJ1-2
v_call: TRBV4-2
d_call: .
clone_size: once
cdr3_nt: TGTGCCAGCAGCCATTCAGAAACTAACTATGGCTACACCTTC
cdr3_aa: CASSHSETNYGYTF

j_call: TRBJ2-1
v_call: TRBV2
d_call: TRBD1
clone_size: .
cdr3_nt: TGTGCCAGCAAGGGTATTAGGGGGACAGGGGATTGGAATGAGCAGTTCTTC
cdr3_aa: CASKGIRGTGDWNEQFF

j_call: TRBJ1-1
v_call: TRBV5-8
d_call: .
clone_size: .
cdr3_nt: TGTGCCAGCAGCTTGAGCAGGGAGGTTTCGTACACTGAAGCTTTCTTT
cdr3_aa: CASSLSREVSYTEAFF